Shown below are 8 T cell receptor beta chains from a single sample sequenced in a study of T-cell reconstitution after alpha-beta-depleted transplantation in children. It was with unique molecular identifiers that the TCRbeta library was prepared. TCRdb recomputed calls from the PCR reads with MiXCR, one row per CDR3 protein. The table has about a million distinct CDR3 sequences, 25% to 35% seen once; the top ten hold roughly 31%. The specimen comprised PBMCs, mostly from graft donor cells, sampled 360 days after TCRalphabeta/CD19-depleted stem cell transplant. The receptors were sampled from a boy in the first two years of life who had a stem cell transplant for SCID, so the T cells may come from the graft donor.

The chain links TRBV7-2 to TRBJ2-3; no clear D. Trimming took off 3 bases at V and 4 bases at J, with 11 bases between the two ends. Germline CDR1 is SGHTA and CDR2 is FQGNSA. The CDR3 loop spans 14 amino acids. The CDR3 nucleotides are TGTGCCAGCAGCTTCCTTTCGGCGGCAGATACGCAGTATTTT. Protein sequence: CASSFLSAADTQYF.

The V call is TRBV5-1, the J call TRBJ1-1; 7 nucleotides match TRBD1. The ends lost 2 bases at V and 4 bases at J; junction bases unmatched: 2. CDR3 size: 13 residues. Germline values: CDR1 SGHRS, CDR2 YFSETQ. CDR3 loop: CASSFWDSTEAFF. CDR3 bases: TGCGCCAGCAGCTTTTGGGACAGCACTGAAGCTTTCTTT.

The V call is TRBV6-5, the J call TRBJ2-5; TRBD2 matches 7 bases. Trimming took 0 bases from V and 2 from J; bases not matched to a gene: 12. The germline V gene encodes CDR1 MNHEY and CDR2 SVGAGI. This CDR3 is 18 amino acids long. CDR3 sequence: CASSYSAAGMGLQETQYF. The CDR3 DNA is TGTGCCAGCAGTTACTCGGCAGCGGGGATGGGATTACAAGAGACCCAGTACTTC.

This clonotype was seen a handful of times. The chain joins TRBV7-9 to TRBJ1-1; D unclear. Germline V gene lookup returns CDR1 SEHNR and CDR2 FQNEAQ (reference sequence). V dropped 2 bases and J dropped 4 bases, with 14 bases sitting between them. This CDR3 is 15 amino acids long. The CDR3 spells CASSLSRLAGTEAFF. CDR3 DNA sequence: TGTGCCAGCAGCTTATCCCGCTTGGCAGGCACTGAAGCTTTCTTT.

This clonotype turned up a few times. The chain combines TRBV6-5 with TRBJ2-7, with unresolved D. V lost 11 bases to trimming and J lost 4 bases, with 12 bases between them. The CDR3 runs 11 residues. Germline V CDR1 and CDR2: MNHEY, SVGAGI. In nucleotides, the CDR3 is TGTGCCGTGAGGCGATTATACGAGCAGTACTTC. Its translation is CAVRRLYEQYF.

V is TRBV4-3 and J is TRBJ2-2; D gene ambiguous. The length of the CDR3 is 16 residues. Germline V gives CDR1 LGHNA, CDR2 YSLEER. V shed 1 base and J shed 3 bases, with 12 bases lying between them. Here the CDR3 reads CASSQGPRLDTGELFF. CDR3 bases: TGCGCCAGCAGCCAAGGGCCTCGTTTGGACACCGGGGAGCTGTTTTTT.

The CDR3 spells CASKSAAYSTDTQYF. CDR3 DNA: TGTGCCAGCAAATCGGCAGCCTACTCCACAGATACGCAGTATTTT. The V and J genes are TRBV7-9 and TRBJ2-3; D remains unclear. This CDR3 comprises 15 residues. V was clipped by 7 bases and J by 2 bases, with 16 bases between them. Germline CDR1 is SEHNR and CDR2 is FQNEAQ (reference sequence).

CDR3 DNA: TGTGCCAGCAGCCAAGATGCTAGCGGGAGCACAGATACGCAGTATTTT. Protein: CASSQDASGSTDTQYF. The rearrangement links TRBV4-2 to TRBJ2-3, with TRBD2 matching 8 bases. V shed 0 bases and J 0 bases; nucleotides not matched to a gene: 2. The CDR3 covers 16 residues. Germline CDR1 and CDR2: LGHNA and YNFKEQ.